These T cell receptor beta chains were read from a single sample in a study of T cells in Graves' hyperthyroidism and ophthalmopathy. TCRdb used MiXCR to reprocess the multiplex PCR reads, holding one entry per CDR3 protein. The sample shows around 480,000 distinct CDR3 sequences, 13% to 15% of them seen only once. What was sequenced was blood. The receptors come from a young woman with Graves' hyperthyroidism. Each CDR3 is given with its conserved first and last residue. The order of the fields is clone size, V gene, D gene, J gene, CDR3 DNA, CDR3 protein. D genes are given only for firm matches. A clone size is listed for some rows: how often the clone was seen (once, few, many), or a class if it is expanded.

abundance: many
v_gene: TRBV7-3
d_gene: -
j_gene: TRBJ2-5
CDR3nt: TGTGCCAGCAGCTCTGACTCACAGGGAGAGACCCAGTACTTC
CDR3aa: CASSSDSQGETQYF

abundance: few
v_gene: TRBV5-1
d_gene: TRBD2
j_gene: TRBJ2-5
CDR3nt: TGCGCCAGCAGCTTGGGACTAGCGGGAGTAAGTCAAGAGACCCAGTACTTC
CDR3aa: CASSLGLAGVSQETQYF

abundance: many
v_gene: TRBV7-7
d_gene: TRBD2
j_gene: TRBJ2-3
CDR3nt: TGTGCCAGCAGCTTAGGGCCAGCGGGAAACACAGATACGCAGTATTTT
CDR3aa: CASSLGPAGNTDTQYF

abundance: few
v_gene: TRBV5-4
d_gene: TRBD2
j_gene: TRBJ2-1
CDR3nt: TGTGCCAGCAGCCCCACAGGGACACTAGCGGGAAAGTTCTTC
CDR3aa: CASSPTGTLAGKFF

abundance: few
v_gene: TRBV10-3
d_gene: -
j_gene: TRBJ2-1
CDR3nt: TGTGCCATCAGTGAGTCCCAAAGGGTGGCGAATGAGCAGTTCTTC
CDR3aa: CAISESQRVANEQFF

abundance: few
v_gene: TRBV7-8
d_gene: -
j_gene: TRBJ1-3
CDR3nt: TGTGCCAGCAGCTTAGACCCGACGATCCCCTCTGGAAACACCATATATTTT
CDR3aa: CASSLDPTIPSGNTIYF

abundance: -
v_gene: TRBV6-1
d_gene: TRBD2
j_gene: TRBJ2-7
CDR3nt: TGTGCCAGCAGCTCCGGGACTAGAAGATACGAGCAGTACTTC
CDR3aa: CASSSGTRRYEQYF

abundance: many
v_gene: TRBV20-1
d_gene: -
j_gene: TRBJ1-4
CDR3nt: TGCAGTGCTAGAGGCAGGGGCGCCCTAAGCAATGAAAAACTGTTTTTT
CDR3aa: CSARGRGALSNEKLFF

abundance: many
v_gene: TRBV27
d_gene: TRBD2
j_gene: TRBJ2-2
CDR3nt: TGTGCCAGCACGATCGGGGGGGCGAACACCGGGGAGCTGTTTTTT
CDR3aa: CASTIGGANTGELFF

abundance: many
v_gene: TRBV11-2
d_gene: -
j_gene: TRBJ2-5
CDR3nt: TGTGCCAGCAGCTTGGACTGGACGGTTCAAGAGACCCAGTACTTC
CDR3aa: CASSLDWTVQETQYF

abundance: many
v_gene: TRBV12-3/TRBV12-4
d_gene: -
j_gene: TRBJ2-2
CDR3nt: TGTGCCAGCAGTTTCCTGCATACCGGGGAGCTGTTTTTT
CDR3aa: CASSFLHTGELFF

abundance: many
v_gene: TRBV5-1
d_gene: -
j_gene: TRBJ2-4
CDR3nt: TGCGCCAGCAGCGCCGGGAAAAAAAACATTCAGTACTTC
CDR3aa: CASSAGKKNIQYF

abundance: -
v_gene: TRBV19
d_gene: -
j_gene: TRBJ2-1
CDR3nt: TGTGCCAGTAGTATAGGAGCGAGCGGAGCGAACAATGAGCAGTTCTTC
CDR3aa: CASSIGASGANNEQFF

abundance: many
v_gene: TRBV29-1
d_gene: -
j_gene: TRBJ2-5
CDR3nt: TGCAGCGCCAGGAACACGCCTGTGTCCCAGTACTTC
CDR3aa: CSARNTPVSQYF

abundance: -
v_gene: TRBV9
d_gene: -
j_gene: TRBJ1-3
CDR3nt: TGTGCCAGCAGCGTAGCAGGGGCTGGAAACACCATATATTTT
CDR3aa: CASSVAGAGNTIYF

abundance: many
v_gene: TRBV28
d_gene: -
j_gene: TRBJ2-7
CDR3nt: TGTGCCAGCAGTCTAGACAGGTACGAGCAGTACTTC
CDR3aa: CASSLDRYEQYF